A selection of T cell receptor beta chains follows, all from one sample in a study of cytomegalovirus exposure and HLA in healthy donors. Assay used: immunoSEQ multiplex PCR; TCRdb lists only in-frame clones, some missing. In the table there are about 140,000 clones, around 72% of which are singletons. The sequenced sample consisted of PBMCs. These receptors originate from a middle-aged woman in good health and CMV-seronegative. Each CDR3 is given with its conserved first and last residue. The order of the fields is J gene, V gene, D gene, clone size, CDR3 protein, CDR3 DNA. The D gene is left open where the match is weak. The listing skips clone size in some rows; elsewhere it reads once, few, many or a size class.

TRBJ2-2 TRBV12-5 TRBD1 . CASGLGDRVTGELFF TGTGCTAGTGGTTTGGGGGACAGGGTGACCGGGGAGCTGTTTTTT
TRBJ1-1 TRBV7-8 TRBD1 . CASSLARGANTEAFF TGTGCCAGCAGCTTAGCCAGGGGGGCTAACACTGAAGCTTTCTTT
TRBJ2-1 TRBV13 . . CASSLVANEQFF TGTGCCAGCAGCTTAGTAGCTAATGAGCAGTTCTTC
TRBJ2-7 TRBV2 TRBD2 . CASSVERGRTYEQYF TGTGCCAGCAGTGTAGAGCGGGGGAGGACCTACGAGCAGTACTTC
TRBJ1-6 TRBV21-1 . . CASSKGWGLDNSPLHF TGTGCCAGCAGCAAAGGTTGGGGACTTGATAATTCACCCCTCCACTTT
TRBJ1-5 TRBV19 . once CASDGGPVQPQHF TGTGCCAGCGACGGAGGGCCGGTTCAGCCCCAGCATTTT
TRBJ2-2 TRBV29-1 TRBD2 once CSVATGTTVTGELFF TGCAGCGTTGCTACCGGGACTACAGTCACCGGGGAGCTGTTTTTT
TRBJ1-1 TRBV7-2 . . CASSLLGDNTEAFF TGTGCCAGCAGTCTCTTAGGGGATAACACTGAAGCTTTCTTT
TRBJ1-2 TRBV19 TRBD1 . CASSSGTGSYGYTF TGTGCCAGTTCCTCCGGGACAGGGTCCTATGGCTACACCTTC
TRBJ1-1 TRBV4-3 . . CASSQESNSLREAFF TGCGCCAGCAGCCAAGAGAGCAACAGCTTACGTGAAGCTTTCTTT
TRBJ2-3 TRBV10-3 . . CAINGGVTDTQYF TGTGCCATCAACGGGGGAGTAACAGATACGCAGTATTTT
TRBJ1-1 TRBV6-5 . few CASSYISGLNTEAFF TGTGCCAGCAGTTACATTTCAGGGCTGAACACTGAAGCTTTCTTT
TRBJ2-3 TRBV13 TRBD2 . CASSAPGAGTDTQYF TGTGCCAGCAGCGCGCCAGGAGCGGGGACAGATACGCAGTATTTT
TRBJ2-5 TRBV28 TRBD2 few CASRLAGPQETQYF TGTGCCAGCAGGCTAGCGGGGCCCCAAGAGACCCAGTACTTC
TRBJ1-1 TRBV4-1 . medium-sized CASSQHDSGEAFF TGCGCCAGCAGCCAACATGACTCCGGGGAAGCTTTCTTT
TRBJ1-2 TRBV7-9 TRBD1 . CASSPRGQGYGYTF TGTGCCAGCAGCCCAAGGGGACAGGGCTATGGCTACACCTTC
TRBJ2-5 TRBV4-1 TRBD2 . CASSQVLAGAVRETQYF TGCGCCAGCAGCCAAGTTTTAGCGGGGGCTGTTCGAGAGACCCAGTACTTC
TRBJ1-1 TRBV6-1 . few CASSDSGKRTEAFF TGTGCCAGCAGTGACTCAGGGAAGAGGACTGAAGCTTTCTTT
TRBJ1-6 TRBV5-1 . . CASSLGGVGNSPLHF TGCGCCAGCAGCTTGGGCGGGGTGGGTAATTCACCCCTCCACTTT
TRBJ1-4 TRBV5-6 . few CASSITAGTGNEKLFF TGTGCCAGCAGCATAACCGCGGGGACGGGAAATGAAAAACTGTTTTTT
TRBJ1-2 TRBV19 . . CASSIDRSGYTF TGTGCCAGTAGTATAGATCGGAGTGGCTACACCTTC
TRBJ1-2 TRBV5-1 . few CASSLTRGGNYGYTF TGCGCCAGCAGCCTAACTCGTGGGGGGAACTATGGCTACACCTTC